This is a list of T cell receptor beta chains from one sample in a study of blood T cell repertoires in COVID-19. Sequencing used immunoSEQ multiplex PCR; TCRdb keeps in-frame clones, though not all of them. Among 250,000 to 350,000 clones listed, around 80% were seen once. The sequenced sample was peripheral blood. The receptors originated from a woman aged 50 to 65 with acute or convalescent COVID-19. Each CDR3 is given with its conserved first and last residue. Fields, in order: J gene, V gene, CDR3 protein.

J gene: TRBJ1-4
V gene: TRBV2
CDR3 protein: CASIPSGDEKLFF

J gene: TRBJ1-2
V gene: TRBV7-9
CDR3 protein: CASSSTGRAYIPSGGYTF

J gene: TRBJ2-5
V gene: TRBV5-1
CDR3 protein: CASSEPGQGAGETQYF

J gene: TRBJ1-4
V gene: TRBV20-1
CDR3 protein: CSASYNEKLFF

J gene: TRBJ1-6
V gene: TRBV2
CDR3 protein: CASCRQGARNSPLHF

J gene: TRBJ1-6
V gene: TRBV10-1
CDR3 protein: CASTPQGEINSPLHF

J gene: TRBJ2-3
V gene: TRBV5-1
CDR3 protein: CASSVPGDGTDTQYF

J gene: TRBJ1-5
V gene: TRBV28
CDR3 protein: CASSFFWTATLTRNQPQHF

J gene: TRBJ2-7
V gene: TRBV10-3
CDR3 protein: CAIGTGANYEQYF

J gene: TRBJ2-2
V gene: TRBV18
CDR3 protein: CASSPLGLAANTGELFF

J gene: TRBJ1-2
V gene: TRBV19
CDR3 protein: CASSPAKTRNHNYGYTF

J gene: TRBJ2-2
V gene: TRBV9
CDR3 protein: CASQAPNTGELFF

J gene: TRBJ2-5
V gene: TRBV5-8
CDR3 protein: CASSRDSQETQYF

J gene: TRBJ2-2
V gene: TRBV19
CDR3 protein: CASGQGSTGELFF

J gene: TRBJ1-1
V gene: TRBV5-4
CDR3 protein: CASSLGSYTEAFF

J gene: TRBJ2-5
V gene: TRBV19
CDR3 protein: CASSIGERASGCQETQYF

J gene: TRBJ2-2
V gene: TRBV7-9
CDR3 protein: CASSPRTAGELFF

J gene: TRBJ2-7
V gene: TRBV14
CDR3 protein: CASSQSRGGPSYEQYF

J gene: TRBJ1-5
V gene: TRBV27
CDR3 protein: CASSKTGIIQPQHF

J gene: TRBJ2-5
V gene: TRBV24-1
CDR3 protein: CATSDNDGTRQETQYF

J gene: TRBJ1-1
V gene: TRBV5-1
CDR3 protein: CASSLGTAQNTEAFF

J gene: TRBJ2-3
V gene: TRBV5-5
CDR3 protein: CASSLGTGFDTQYF

J gene: TRBJ2-2
V gene: TRBV10-2
CDR3 protein: CASSEEGEELFF

J gene: TRBJ1-6
V gene: TRBV28
CDR3 protein: CASRRGGAPDEALHF

J gene: TRBJ1-4
V gene: TRBV18
CDR3 protein: CASSSTGQGNEKLFF

J gene: TRBJ2-1
V gene: TRBV6-4
CDR3 protein: CASSEGSGSGWDEQFF

J gene: TRBJ1-1
V gene: TRBV29-1
CDR3 protein: CSVSPGQGVEAFF

J gene: TRBJ2-1
V gene: TRBV11-3
CDR3 protein: CASSPGGLENNEQFF

J gene: TRBJ2-3
V gene: TRBV19
CDR3 protein: CASTTLGGQGTDTQYF

J gene: TRBJ1-1
V gene: TRBV2
CDR3 protein: CASREELNTEAFF

J gene: TRBJ2-5
V gene: TRBV2
CDR3 protein: CASSEYGRGWETQYF

J gene: TRBJ1-2
V gene: TRBV4-2
CDR3 protein: CASSQNPGITDYGYTF

J gene: TRBJ1-1
V gene: TRBV15
CDR3 protein: CATSTSRLLNTEAFF

J gene: TRBJ2-7
V gene: TRBV7-2
CDR3 protein: CASSFTAVTYEQYF

J gene: TRBJ1-1
V gene: TRBV7-2
CDR3 protein: CASSYAGGKGTEAFF

J gene: TRBJ1-4
V gene: TRBV25-1
CDR3 protein: CASSEMTGWAEKLFF

J gene: TRBJ1-2
V gene: TRBV19
CDR3 protein: CASSAPGQVYGYTF

J gene: TRBJ1-6
V gene: TRBV21-1
CDR3 protein: CASSERTGPSPLHF

J gene: TRBJ2-3
V gene: TRBV11-2
CDR3 protein: CASPRGLAATDTQYF

J gene: TRBJ2-1
V gene: TRBV9
CDR3 protein: CASSVADYNEQFF

J gene: TRBJ1-1
V gene: TRBV21-1
CDR3 protein: CASSKEVAREGNTEAFF

J gene: TRBJ2-2
V gene: TRBV19
CDR3 protein: CASSTRDRDSGELFF

J gene: TRBJ2-1
V gene: TRBV7-2
CDR3 protein: CASSLAGQGYYNEQFF

J gene: TRBJ1-1
V gene: TRBV12-3/TRBV12-4
CDR3 protein: CASTTGSFVAFF

J gene: TRBJ1-1
V gene: TRBV6-2/TRBV6-3
CDR3 protein: CASSYSGADTEAFF

J gene: TRBJ1-2
V gene: TRBV28
CDR3 protein: CASSLGGYGYTF

J gene: TRBJ2-2
V gene: TRBV4-1
CDR3 protein: CASSRVGLVRTGELFF

J gene: TRBJ1-1
V gene: TRBV19
CDR3 protein: CASSRKGAIGLNTEAFF

J gene: TRBJ1-1
V gene: TRBV27
CDR3 protein: CASTPNGGETEAFF

J gene: TRBJ1-2
V gene: TRBV7-2
CDR3 protein: CASSTGPDRVYGYTF

J gene: TRBJ1-2
V gene: TRBV19
CDR3 protein: CASSTWDRLYGYTF

J gene: TRBJ1-2
V gene: TRBV2
CDR3 protein: CASSDQGSGYGYTF

J gene: TRBJ2-1
V gene: TRBV24-1
CDR3 protein: CATSRRQGGNEQFF

J gene: TRBJ1-2
V gene: TRBV19
CDR3 protein: CASTEGIGGYTF

J gene: TRBJ2-2
V gene: TRBV5-8
CDR3 protein: CASSLRQGFIGELFF